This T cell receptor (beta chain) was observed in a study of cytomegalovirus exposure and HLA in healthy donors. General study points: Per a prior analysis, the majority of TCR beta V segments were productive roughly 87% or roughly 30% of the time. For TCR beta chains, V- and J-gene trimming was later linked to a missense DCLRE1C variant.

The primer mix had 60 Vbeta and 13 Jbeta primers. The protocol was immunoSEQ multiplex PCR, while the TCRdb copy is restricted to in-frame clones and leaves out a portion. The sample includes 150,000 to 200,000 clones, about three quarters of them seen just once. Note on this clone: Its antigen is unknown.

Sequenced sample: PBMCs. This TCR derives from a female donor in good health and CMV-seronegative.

Here the CDR3 reads CASSYRDRSSYEQYF. Here the CDR3 DNA reads TGTGCCAGTAGTTACCGGGACAGGTCCTCCTACGAGCAGTACTTC. The J gene is TRBJ2-7, the V gene TRBV19; TRBD1 agrees at 8 bases. CDR3 length: 15 amino acids. CDR1 is LNHDA and CDR2 is SQIVND in the germline V gene (reference sequence). V was clipped by 5 bases and J by 0 bases; unmatched bases: 6. Filled out from reference TRBV19 and TRBJ2-7, the complete variable domain reads DGGITQSPKYLFRKEGQNVTLSCEQNLNHDAMYWYRQDPGQGLRLIYYSQIVNDFQKGDIAEGYSVSREKKESFPLTVTSAQKNPTAFYLCASSYRDRSSYEQYFGPGTRLTVT.